What follows are 11 T cell receptor beta chains derived from one specimen sequenced in a study of Ad26.COV2.S vaccination and SARS-CoV-2 variants (dated by TCRdb to the early 2020s). Library method: the immunoSEQ multiplex PCR assay. The clones in this table, taken by TCRdb from immuneACCESS, are in-frame only. Not every clone is retained; where verified, under half of the shortfall comes from an unresolved V gene, and the cause of the rest is unknown. This sample gives roughly 500,000 clones in total; approximately 90% of them show up just once. The ten largest clones add up to over 10% of the sample. The treatment or condition tag for this specimen amounts to: roughly 19 received Ad26.COV2.S at low or high dose, single or two shots; five or six received placebo; per-sample allocation not given. For vaccine and placebo recipients, repertoires were sequenced using samples collected on day 63 after the first injection.

Source: peripheral blood, taken in a trial of Ad26.COV2.S vaccine versus placebo. Receptors were obtained from a person between 18 and 59 years old who received the Ad26.COV2.S COVID-19 vaccine or a placebo.

This clone was seen a handful of times. The chain combines TRBV6-6 with TRBJ1-6, with D perhaps matching TRBD1 (5 bases). The V and J ends lost 10 bases and 7 bases respectively, with 14 bases between them. The CDR3 spans 13 residues. The germline V gene has CDR1 MNHNY and CDR2 SVGAGI (reference sequence). The CDR3, as DNA: TGTGCCATCGGCCGGGGCATCAATTCACCCCTCCACTTT. Protein product: CAIGRGINSPLHF.

The rearrangement links TRBV14 to TRBJ2-7, with D unresolved. In germline, CDR1 is SGHDN, CDR2 FVKESK. Trimming removed 4 bases at V and 3 bases at J, with 4 bases between. The CDR3 sequence is 11 residues long. CDR3 DNA sequence: TGTGCCAGCAGCCGGGACTACGAGCAGTACTTC. This sequence encodes CASSRDYEQYF.

The chain links TRBV5-1 to TRBJ2-7; 8 positions match TRBD2. The J segment lost 3 bases and the V segment lost 0 bases, leaving 5 bases of the junction unmatched. The CDR3 is 15 amino acids. Germline V gene lookup returns CDR1 SGHRS and CDR2 YFSETQ. CDR3 sequence (DNA): TGCGCCAGCAGCTTGGGACTAGCGAGGGACTACGAGCAGTACTTC. The encoded protein is CASSLGLARDYEQYF. The variable domain in full, with the rest retrieved from reference TRBV5-1 and TRBJ2-7, is KAGVTQTPRYLIKTRGQQVTLSCSPISGHRSVSWYQQTPGQGLQFLFEYFSETQRNKGNFPGRFSGRQFSNSRSEMNVSTLELGDSALYLCASSLGLARDYEQYFGPGTRLTVT.

The rearrangement uses TRBV14 and TRBJ2-3; weak D call: TRBD1 (5 bases). CDR3 size: 15 residues. CDR1 SGHDN and CDR2 FVKESK come from the germline V gene. V lost 5 bases and J lost 3, with 15 bases in between. CDR3 bases: TGTGCCAGCAGCGCCGTGGGGCGGAGTACAGATACGCAGTATTTT. This translates into CASSAVGRSTDTQYF. Combining the CDR3 with reference TRBV14 and TRBJ2-3 gives the whole variable domain EAGVTQFPSHSVIEKGQTVTLRCDPISGHDNLYWYRRVMGKEIKFLLHFVKESKQDESGMPNNRFLAERTGGTYSTLKVQPAELEDSGVYFCASSAVGRSTDTQYFGPGTRLTVL.

V usage is TRBV6-6 and J usage is TRBJ2-2; perhaps TRBD1 as D (5 bases). The V and J ends lost 2 bases and 1 base respectively, with 8 bases between them. This CDR3 is 15 amino acids long. Germline values: CDR1 MNHNY, CDR2 SVGAGI (reference sequence). In DNA form, the CDR3 reads TGTGCCAGCAGTTACGCGCAGGGGAACACCGGGGAGCTGTTTTTT. Its translation is CASSYAQGNTGELFF.

This clone was seen once. The chain joins TRBV28 to TRBJ2-4; tentatively, D is TRBD2 (7 bases). The CDR3 spans 15 residues. The germline CDR1 and CDR2 sequences are MDHEN and SYDVKM. V lost 7 bases and J lost 4, with 17 bases in between. The CDR3 sequence is CASTIGGGGKNIQYF. In DNA, the CDR3 is TGTGCCAGCACCATAGGGGGGGGAGGGAAAAACATTCAGTACTTC.

The V call is TRBV12-3 or TRBV12-4, the J call TRBJ1-2, with D possibly being TRBD1 (5 bases). V was shortened by 3 bases and J by 5 bases, with 10 bases between the two germline ends. The CDR3 totals 13 residues. DNA of the CDR3: TGTGCCAGCAGTTTGGGGGTGGGGTATGGCTACACCTTC. This gives the protein CASSLGVGYGYTF.

V and J are TRBV21-1 and TRBJ2-2; the table names TRBD2, a call not compared with the DNA. TRBV21-1 is recorded as a pseudogene. The CDR3 contains 17 residues. The CDR3 region is CASSAHDKREKTGELFF. The CDR3 region has the DNA TGTGCCAGCAGCGCCCATGATAAGCGGGAGAAGACCGGGGAGCTGTTTTTT.

V usage is TRBV27 and J usage is TRBJ2-3; D not resolved. Germline assignment: CDR1 MNHEY and CDR2 SMNVEV (reference sequence). Trimming left V 4 bases short and J 7 bases short, with 12 bases between. The CDR3 spans 13 residues. The CDR3 is CASSSSMGNTQYF. The CDR3 DNA reads TGTGCCAGCAGTTCATCGATGGGGAATACGCAGTATTTT.

The J gene is TRBJ1-5, the V gene TRBV19; TRBD1 might be the D (5 bases). Germline loops: CDR1 LNHDA, CDR2 SQIVND (reference sequence). This CDR3 contains 16 residues. Trimming took off 7 bases at V and 1 base at J, with 17 bases between the two ends. The CDR3 region has the DNA TGTGCCAGTACGTCTGTGGGGCTGGGCAGCAATCAGCCCCAGCATTTT. Amino acids: CASTSVGLGSNQPQHF. Together with reference TRBV19 and TRBJ1-5, the CDR3 gives the full variable domain: DGGITQSPKYLFRKEGQNVTLSCEQNLNHDAMYWYRQDPGQGLRLIYYSQIVNDFQKGDIAEGYSVSREKKESFPLTVTSAQKNPTAFYLCASTSVGLGSNQPQHFGDGTRLSIL.

The rearrangement joins TRBV5-1 to TRBJ2-1; 15 bases map to TRBD2. CDR3 length: 18 amino acids. Germline CDR1 is SGHRS and CDR2 is YFSETQ. Trimming cost V 7 bases and J 5 bases; bases outside gene matches: 13. The CDR3 coding sequence is TGCGCCAGCGGGAGGGGACTAGCGGGAGGCGGGTCGAACAATGAGCAGTTCTTC. Encoded protein: CASGRGLAGGGSNNEQFF.